The present T cell receptor (beta chain) was sequenced within a study of CD8 T cells in ankylosing spondylitis. Molecular-barcoded quantitative 5'-RACE produced these TCR beta libraries. Via MiXCR, TCRdb re-called the 5' RACE reads, giving one row per CDR3 protein. The sample lists 250,000 to 300,000 distinct CDR3 sequences; 20% were seen once. Whole-study results and caveats: A subset of motif variants has previously been described in the synovial fluid and blood of reactive arthritis.

V lost 3 bases, J lost 4 bases, and 10 bases lay in between. The CDR3 spans 14 residues. Germline CDR1 and CDR2: SGDLS and YYNGEE. On this clonotype: Its specificity is not known.

This clonotype was sampled from a male donor with ankylosing spondylitis or in good health (not recorded which). The J gene is TRBJ2-2, the V gene TRBV9; perhaps TRBD1 as D (6 bases). Sequencing input: blood, either unsorted or a sorted T cell fraction (not recorded which). CDR3 amino acids: CASSATGSTGELFF. CDR3 DNA sequence: TGTGCCAGCAGCGCCACAGGGAGCACCGGGGAGCTGTTTTTT.